A selection of T cell receptor beta chains follows, all from one sample in a study of CD8 T cells in Susac syndrome. One entry per CDR3 protein results from TCRdb running MiXCR on the immunoSEQ multiplex PCR reads. The sample holds more than 110,000 distinct CDR3 sequences, 85% to 95% seen once. Sequenced sample: CD4+ T cells from PBMCs. These receptors were obtained from a human donor with Susac syndrome. Both conserved end residues are part of each CDR3. A D gene is named only where the DNA matches it firmly. Rows give clone size only sometimes, using once, few, many, or a class for an expanded clone.

CDR3	DNA	J	D	size	V
CASSDGLATDTQYF	TGTGCCAGCAGTGACGGGCTAGCGACAGATACGCAGTATTTT	TRBJ2-3	NA	once	TRBV25-1
CSASSGLNTGELFF	TGCAGTGCTAGCTCGGGACTAAACACCGGGGAGCTGTTTTTT	TRBJ2-2	TRBD2	NA	TRBV20-1
CASSQRGLSETQYF	TGCGCCAGCAGCCAGCGGGGGTTATCAGAGACCCAGTACTTC	TRBJ2-5	TRBD2	once	TRBV5-1
CASSFGRNYGYTF	TGTGCCAGCAGTTTCGGACGGAACTATGGCTACACCTTC	TRBJ1-2	NA	NA	TRBV7-9
CASSSGQGPTEAFF	TGTGCCAGCAGTTCCGGACAGGGGCCTACTGAAGCTTTCTTT	TRBJ1-1	TRBD1	NA	TRBV25-1
CASTRANEKLFF	TGTGCCAGCACTCGGGCGAATGAAAAACTGTTTTTT	TRBJ1-4	NA	NA	TRBV12-3/TRBV12-4
CASRLGVRQFF	TGTGCCAGCAGACTCGGGGTAAGACAGTTCTTC	TRBJ2-1	NA	once	TRBV28
CASSLQDGYEQYF	TGCGCCAGCAGCCTACAGGACGGCTACGAGCAGTACTTC	TRBJ2-7	NA	NA	TRBV4-3
CASNPRGFGSNQPQHF	TGTGCCAGCAACCCTCGGGGATTTGGTAGCAATCAGCCCCAGCATTTT	TRBJ1-5	NA	NA	TRBV6-6
CASSQEGPGGQETQYF	TGTGCCAGCAGCCAAGAGGGACCGGGGGGACAAGAGACCCAGTACTTC	TRBJ2-5	TRBD2	NA	TRBV4-2
CASSNQGTTYEQYF	TGTGCCAGCAGTAACCAGGGGACGACCTACGAGCAGTACTTC	TRBJ2-7	NA	NA	TRBV2
CASSRTRNNEQFF	TGTGCCAGCAGTCGGACTCGTAACAATGAGCAGTTCTTC	TRBJ2-1	NA	NA	TRBV3-1
CASNPRNSYEQYF	TGTGCCAGCAACCCTCGGAACTCCTACGAGCAGTACTTC	TRBJ2-7	NA	NA	TRBV2
CAWSPSRTGNTGELFF	TGTGCCTGGAGCCCTTCGCGGACGGGGAACACCGGGGAGCTGTTTTTT	TRBJ2-2	NA	NA	TRBV30
CASSPAQRGGPDTQYF	TGTGCCAGCTCACCAGCCCAGCGGGGGGGCCCAGATACGCAGTATTTT	TRBJ2-3	TRBD2	once	TRBV18
CASSQASGSRTDTQYF	TGCGCCAGCAGCCAGGCTAGCGGGAGTAGGACAGATACGCAGTATTTT	TRBJ2-3	TRBD2	NA	TRBV4-1
CASSPYRGQAFF	TGTGCCAGCAGCCCCTACAGGGGGCAGGCTTTCTTT	TRBJ1-1	TRBD1	NA	TRBV3-1
CASSPPGLVGADTQYF	TGTGCCAGCTCACCGCCGGGACTAGTAGGCGCAGATACGCAGTATTTT	TRBJ2-3	TRBD2	NA	TRBV18
CAWSGGDPFGGSPLHF	TGTGCCTGGAGTGGAGGAGATCCCTTTGGGGGTTCACCCCTCCACTTT	TRBJ1-6	NA	NA	TRBV30
CASSLEGRGADTQYF	TGCGCCAGCAGCTTGGAGGGCCGAGGAGCAGATACGCAGTATTTT	TRBJ2-3	NA	NA	TRBV5-1
CASSLLEGGGNTIYF	TGCGCCAGCAGCCTCCTTGAGGGTGGAGGAAACACCATATATTTT	TRBJ1-3	NA	NA	TRBV4-3
CASSVATEQTQYF	TGTGCCAGCAGCGTAGCTACAGAGCAAACCCAGTACTTC	TRBJ2-5	NA	NA	TRBV9
CASSRDLLQRDTQYF	TGTGCCAGCAGCCGGGACCTCCTCCAACGGGATACGCAGTATTTT	TRBJ2-3	NA	once	TRBV4-2
CSANSRASYNEQFF	TGCAGCGCCAATTCCAGGGCGTCCTACAATGAGCAGTTCTTC	TRBJ2-1	NA	NA	TRBV29-1
CASRPKWGATYEQYF	TGTGCCAGCAGGCCTAAGTGGGGGGCCACCTACGAGCAGTACTTC	TRBJ2-7	NA	once	TRBV6-6
CAWSDEGRGDTEAFF	TGTGCCTGGAGTGATGAGGGGCGGGGGGACACTGAAGCTTTCTTT	TRBJ1-1	NA	NA	TRBV30
CASKNSTGRSSYNEQFF	TGCGCCAGCAAAAACAGCACGGGCCGAAGCTCCTACAATGAGCAGTTCTTC	TRBJ2-1	NA	once	TRBV5-1
CASSPPWGQPQHF	TGTGCCAGCTCACCTCCATGGGGTCAGCCCCAGCATTTT	TRBJ1-5	NA	NA	TRBV18
CAVEGGVFRYTF	TGTGCCGTTGAGGGGGGCGTATTTCGCTACACCTTC	TRBJ1-2	NA	NA	TRBV30
CSVETGTVYNEQFF	TGCAGTGTCGAGACCGGGACAGTATACAATGAGCAGTTCTTC	TRBJ2-1	TRBD1	once	TRBV20-1
CASSLGGTDSPLHF	TGTGCCAGCAGCTTGGGTGGGACAGACTCACCCCTCCACTTT	TRBJ1-6	TRBD1	NA	TRBV5-6
CSAPPGGKETQYF	TGCAGTGCTCCCCCGGGGGGGAAAGAGACCCAGTACTTC	TRBJ2-5	TRBD2	NA	TRBV20-1
CASENRGKNTEAFF	TGTGCCAGCGAGAACAGGGGGAAGAACACTGAAGCTTTCTTT	TRBJ1-1	TRBD1	NA	TRBV3-1
CASGSSGVYNEQFF	TGTGCCAGCGGATCTAGCGGGGTTTACAATGAGCAGTTCTTC	TRBJ2-1	TRBD2	NA	TRBV28
CSVGSGNTEAFF	TGCAGCGTCGGCTCAGGGAACACTGAAGCTTTCTTT	TRBJ1-1	NA	NA	TRBV29-1
CASSLGQGDTQYF	TGTGCCAGCAGCTTAGGACAGGGAGATACGCAGTATTTT	TRBJ2-3	TRBD1	once	TRBV7-2
CASSQGRDRGLDEQYF	TGTGCCAGCAGCCAAGGCCGGGACAGGGGGCTCGACGAGCAGTACTTC	TRBJ2-7	TRBD1	NA	TRBV3-1
CASSLQGPYEQYF	TGTGCCAGCAGTTTGCAGGGCCCCTACGAGCAGTACTTC	TRBJ2-7	NA	NA	TRBV12-3/TRBV12-4
CASSLDGASIFVEQFF	TGTGCCAGCAGCTTAGATGGGGCCAGTATTTTTGTCGAGCAGTTCTTC	TRBJ2-1	NA	NA	TRBV7-8
CASSLSFNRAQPQHF	TGTGCCAGCAGTTTAAGTTTTAACAGGGCTCAGCCCCAGCATTTT	TRBJ1-5	NA	NA	TRBV12-3/TRBV12-4
CASSRLGLAGRTDTQYF	TGTGCCAGCAGCCGTTTGGGACTAGCGGGACGCACAGATACGCAGTATTTT	TRBJ2-3	TRBD2	NA	TRBV3-1
CSVVFDSNTEAFF	TGCAGCGTTGTTTTCGACTCCAACACTGAAGCTTTCTTT	TRBJ1-1	NA	NA	TRBV29-1
CSVEVAGLKFLGQYF	TGCAGCGTTGAAGTGGCGGGACTGAAGTTCCTGGGGCAGTACTTC	TRBJ2-7	NA	NA	TRBV29-1
CASLPKRNSYEQYF	TGTGCCAGCCTCCCTAAGCGGAACTCCTACGAGCAGTACTTC	TRBJ2-7	NA	NA	TRBV6-6
CASETSVEETQYF	TGTGCCAGCGAGACTAGCGTAGAAGAGACCCAGTACTTC	TRBJ2-5	TRBD2	NA	TRBV2
CASSPFRAEGSTDTQYF	TGTGCCAGCTCACCGTTTAGAGCGGAGGGAAGCACAGATACGCAGTATTTT	TRBJ2-3	NA	NA	TRBV18
CASSFATSGSGYTF	TGTGCCAGCAGTTTTGCGACCTCCGGATCCGGCTACACCTTC	TRBJ1-2	NA	NA	TRBV27